In this sample, the clone carrying this T cell receptor (beta chain) turned up a few times. Generation of TCR beta libraries employed quantitative 5'-RACE incorporating molecular barcodes. TCRdb processed the 5' RACE reads anew with MiXCR; each CDR3 protein has one entry. The top ten hold over 25% of the sample, which has about 250,000 distinct CDR3 sequences, about a sixth seen once. The CDR3 is made up of 15 amino acids. Trimming took off 8 bases at V and 0 bases at J, with 14 bases between the two ends. The germline CDR1 and CDR2 sequences are SGHAT and FQDESV (reference sequence). This sample is drawn from a study of CD8 T cells in ankylosing spondylitis.

Source material: blood, either unsorted or a sorted T cell fraction (not recorded which). The clonotype comes from a male donor with ankylosing spondylitis or in good health (not recorded which). V and J are TRBV11-1 and TRBJ2-1; D ambiguous. The CDR3 sequence: CASSSGSSSYNEQFF. The CDR3 bases are TGTGCCAGCTCTTCGGGCAGTAGCTCCTACAATGAGCAGTTCTTC.